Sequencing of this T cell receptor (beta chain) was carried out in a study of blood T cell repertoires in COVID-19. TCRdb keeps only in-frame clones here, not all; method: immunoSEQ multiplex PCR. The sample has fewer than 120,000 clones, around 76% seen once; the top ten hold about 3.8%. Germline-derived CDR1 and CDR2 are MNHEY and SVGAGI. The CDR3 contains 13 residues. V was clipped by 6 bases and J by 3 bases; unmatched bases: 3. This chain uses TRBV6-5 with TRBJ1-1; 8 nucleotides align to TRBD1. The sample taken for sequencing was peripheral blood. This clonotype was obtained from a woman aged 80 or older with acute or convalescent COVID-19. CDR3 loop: CASRQGAHTEAFF. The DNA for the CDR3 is TGTGCCAGCAGGCAGGGGGCGCACACTGAAGCTTTCTTT.